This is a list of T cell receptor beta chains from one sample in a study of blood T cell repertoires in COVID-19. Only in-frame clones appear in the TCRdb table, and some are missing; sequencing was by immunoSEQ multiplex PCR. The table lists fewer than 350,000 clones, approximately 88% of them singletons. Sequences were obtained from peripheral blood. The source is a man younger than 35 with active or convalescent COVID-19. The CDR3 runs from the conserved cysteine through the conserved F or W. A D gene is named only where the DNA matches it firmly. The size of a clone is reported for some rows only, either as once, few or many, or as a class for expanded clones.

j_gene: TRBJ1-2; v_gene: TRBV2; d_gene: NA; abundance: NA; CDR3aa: CASSGGNLRGGYTF; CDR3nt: TGTGCCAGCAGTGGCGGCAATTTGCGAGGTGGCTACACCTTC
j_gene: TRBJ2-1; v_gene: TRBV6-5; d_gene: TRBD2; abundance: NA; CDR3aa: CASQATSGSYNEQFF; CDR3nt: TGTGCCAGCCAAGCCACTAGCGGATCCTACAATGAGCAGTTCTTC
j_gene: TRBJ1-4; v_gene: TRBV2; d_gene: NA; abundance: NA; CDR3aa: CASSGESGLAELFF; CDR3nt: TGTGCCAGCAGTGGGGAGTCGGGGTTGGCGGAACTGTTTTTT
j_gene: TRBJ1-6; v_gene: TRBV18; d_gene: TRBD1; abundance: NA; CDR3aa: CASSVQGASYNSPLHF; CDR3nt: TGTGCCAGCTCAGTGCAGGGGGCCTCCTATAATTCACCCCTCCACTTT
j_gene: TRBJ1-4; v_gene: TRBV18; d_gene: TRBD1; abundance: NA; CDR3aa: CASSPSTGVREKLFF; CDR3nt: TGTGCCAGCTCACCTAGCACAGGGGTTCGGGAAAAACTGTTTTTT
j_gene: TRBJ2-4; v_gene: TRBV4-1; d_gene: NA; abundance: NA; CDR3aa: CASSDRRQALAKNIQYF; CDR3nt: TGCGCCAGCAGTGACCGACGACAGGCTCTAGCCAAAAACATTCAGTACTTC
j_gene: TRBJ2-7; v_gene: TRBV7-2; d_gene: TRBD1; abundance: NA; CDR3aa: CASSLGWGQGPSPYEQYF; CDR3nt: TGTGCCAGCAGCTTAGGTTGGGGACAGGGACCCTCGCCTTACGAGCAGTACTTC
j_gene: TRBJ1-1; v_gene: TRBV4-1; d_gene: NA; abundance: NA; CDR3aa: CASSHEAWVEEMNTEAFF; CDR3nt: TGCGCCAGCAGCCACGAGGCCTGGGTAGAAGAGATGAACACTGAAGCTTTCTTT
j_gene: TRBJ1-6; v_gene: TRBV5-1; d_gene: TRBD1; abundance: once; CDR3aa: CASSLAYDRVHF; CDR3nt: TGCGCCAGCAGCTTGGCCTACGACAGGGTCCACTTT
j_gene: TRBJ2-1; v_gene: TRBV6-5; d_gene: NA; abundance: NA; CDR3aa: CASSFGTLDSNEQFF; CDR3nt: TGTGCCAGCAGTTTCGGGACATTAGACTCCAATGAGCAGTTCTTC
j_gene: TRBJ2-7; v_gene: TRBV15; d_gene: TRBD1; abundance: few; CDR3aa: CATSRPGTAAYEQYF; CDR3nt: TGTGCCACCAGCAGACCCGGGACAGCCGCTTACGAGCAGTACTTC
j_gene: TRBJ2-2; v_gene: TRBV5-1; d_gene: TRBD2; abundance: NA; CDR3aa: CASSLGLADGRELFF; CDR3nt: TGCGCCAGCAGCTTGGGACTAGCGGACGGCCGGGAGCTGTTTTTT
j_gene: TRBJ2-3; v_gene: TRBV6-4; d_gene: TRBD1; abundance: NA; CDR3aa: CASSPGTGGDPQYF; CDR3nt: TGTGCCAGCAGCCCCGGGACAGGGGGTGATCCGCAGTATTTT
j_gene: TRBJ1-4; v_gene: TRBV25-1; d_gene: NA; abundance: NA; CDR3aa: CASSDSSSGGRGEKLFF; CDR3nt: TGTGCCAGCAGTGATTCTAGCTCTGGGGGGAGGGGTGAAAAACTGTTTTTT
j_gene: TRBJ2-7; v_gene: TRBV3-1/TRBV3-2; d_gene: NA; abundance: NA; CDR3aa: CASSLTPGFSYEQYF; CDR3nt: TGTGCCAGCAGCCTAACACCGGGATTCTCCTACGAGCAGTACTTC
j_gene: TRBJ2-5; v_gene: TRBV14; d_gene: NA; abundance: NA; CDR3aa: CASSRVLLGGETQYF; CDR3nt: TGTGCCAGCAGCCGGGTCCTCCTGGGGGGAGAGACCCAGTACTTC
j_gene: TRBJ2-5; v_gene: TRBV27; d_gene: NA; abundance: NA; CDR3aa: CASSLLTAGETQYF; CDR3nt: TGTGCCAGCAGTCTACTAACCGCGGGGGAGACCCAGTACTTC
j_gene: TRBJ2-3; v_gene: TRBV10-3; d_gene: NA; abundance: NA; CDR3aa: CAISGEGGMGDTQYF; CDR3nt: TGTGCCATCAGTGGGGAGGGGGGCATGGGAGATACGCAGTATTTT
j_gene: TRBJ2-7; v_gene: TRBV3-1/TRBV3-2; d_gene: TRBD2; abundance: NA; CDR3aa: CASSPRGGAREQYF; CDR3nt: TGTGCCAGCAGCCCGCGCGGGGGGGCGAGGGAGCAGTACTTC
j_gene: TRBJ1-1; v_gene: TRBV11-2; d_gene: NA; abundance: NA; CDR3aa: CASNPGHSNTEAFF; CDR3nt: TGTGCCAGTAATCCGGGACACTCGAACACTGAAGCTTTCTTT